Listed here are 20 T cell receptor beta chains from one sample, sequenced in a study of cytomegalovirus exposure and HLA in healthy donors. Primers included in the PCR were 60 Vbeta and 13 Jbeta primers. The repertoire was sequenced with immunoSEQ multiplex PCR; TCRdb's copy has only in-frame clones and lacks some. Of over 130,000 clones in the sample, more than 55% are singletons; the top ten hold 6.5%. The sequencing sample was made of PBMCs. The source is an older woman in good health and CMV-seronegative.

The chain has TRBV4-3 and TRBJ2-1, with 9 positions matching TRBD2. Germline-derived CDR1 and CDR2 are LGHNA and YSLEER. With 4 bases clipped from V and 10 bases from J, the junction kept 14 bases outside the gene matches. This CDR3 has 16 residues. The CDR3 DNA sequence: TGCGCCAGCAGCCCCGCTGGATGGGCGGGGGGGCGCGAGCAGTTCTTC. Protein sequence: CASSPAGWAGGREQFF.

This clone was observed a few times. V and J are TRBV7-2 and TRBJ1-2; no reliable D call. CDR1 SGHTA and CDR2 FQGNSA come from the germline V gene. This CDR3 spans 17 amino acids. Trimming left V 2 bases short and J 0 bases short, with 16 bases between. The CDR3 sequence: CASSLKVAANPNYGYTF. The CDR3 DNA is TGTGCCAGCAGCTTAAAAGTAGCGGCAAATCCTAACTATGGCTACACCTTC.

The genes are TRBV5-8 and TRBJ1-5, with D maybe TRBD1 (6 bases). The CDR3 has 14 amino acids. Trimming took 4 bases from V and 2 from J, leaving 10 bases between them. Per germline, CDR1 SGHTS and CDR2 YDEGEE. CDR3 sequence reads: CASSPDSRNQPQHF. CDR3 nucleotides: TGTGCCAGCAGCCCGGACAGTCGCAATCAGCCCCAGCATTTT.

This chain joins TRBV5-5 and TRBJ1-4; D may be TRBD1 (5 bases). The CDR3 extends over 18 amino acids. V lost 0 bases and J lost 10, with 25 bases in between. Germline V gene data show CDR1 as SGHKS and CDR2 as YYEKEE (reference sequence). CDR3 in DNA: TGTGCCAGCAGCTTGGGGTCAGGACGGGGGATCGCTGGGGGAAAACTGTTTTTT. Translated: CASSLGSGRGIAGGKLFF.

The J gene is TRBJ2-5, the V gene TRBV28; perhaps TRBD2 as D (6 bases). This CDR3 contains 15 residues. Germline assignment: CDR1 MDHEN and CDR2 SYDVKM. The ends were cut back, 5 bases at V and 5 bases at J, with 18 bases in the middle. The CDR3 here is CASSHQASGLETQYF. The CDR3 DNA follows: TGTGCCAGCAGTCACCAAGCGAGCGGGCTGGAGACCCAGTACTTC.

The V call is TRBV5-1, the J call TRBJ2-1, with 8 bases identical to TRBD1. The CDR3 is 15 residues long. The V gene end was trimmed by 4 bases and the J gene end by 3 bases; junction bases not matched to a gene: 6. Germline CDR1 and CDR2: SGHRS and YFSETQ. Here the CDR3 reads CASSPGDRRYNEQFF. CDR3 in DNA: TGCGCCAGCAGCCCCGGGGACAGGCGCTACAATGAGCAGTTCTTC.

V and J are TRBV7-9 and TRBJ2-7; 8 bases are a match to TRBD1. Looked up from germline, CDR1 is SEHNR and CDR2 is FQNEAQ (reference sequence). Unmatched junction bases numbered 1, after V lost 8 bases and J lost 1 base. The CDR3 length is 12 residues. Here the CDR3 reads CASGQGSYEQYF. For the CDR3, the DNA is TGTGCCAGCGGACAGGGTTCCTACGAGCAGTACTTC.

In its sample, this clone was seen a few times. This sequence joins TRBV7-9 and TRBJ2-6; the D is unclear. Germline-derived CDR1 and CDR2 are SEHNR and FQNEAQ (reference sequence). The CDR3 spans 13 residues. The germline V and J ends were trimmed by 6 bases and 1 base, with 4 bases remaining between them. In DNA form, the CDR3 reads TGTGCCAGCAGTGAGTCTGGGGCCAACGTCCTGACTTTC. Its protein is CASSESGANVLTF. Complete variable domain (other parts from reference TRBV7-9 and TRBJ2-6): DTGVSQNPRHKITKRGQNVTFRCDPISEHNRLYWYRQTLGQGPEFLTYFQNEAQLEKSRLLSDRFSAERPKGSFSTLEIQRTEQGDSAMYLCASSESGANVLTFGAGSRLTVL.

The chain employs TRBV7-2 and TRBJ2-2; perhaps TRBD2 as D (6 bases). The germline V and J ends were trimmed by 2 bases and 5 bases, with 12 bases remaining between them. CDR1 is SGHTA and CDR2 is FQGNSA in the germline V gene. The CDR3 loop spans 15 amino acids. The CDR3: CASSLLIGGTGELFF. CDR3 sequence (DNA): TGTGCCAGCAGCTTATTGATCGGAGGGACCGGGGAGCTGTTTTTT.

The chain joins TRBV7-2 to TRBJ1-1, with a weak D call TRBD1 (5 bases). Germline V CDR1 and CDR2: SGHTA, FQGNSA. CDR3 length equals 16 residues. The V end was cut by 4 bases, the J end by 5 bases, with 20 bases between. CDR3 bases: TGTGCCAGCAGCTCTAGGGCCTGGGGGGTGGGTACTGAAGCTTTCTTT. Encoded protein: CASSSRAWGVGTEAFF. Using reference TRBV7-2 and TRBJ1-1 for the parts outside the CDR3, the full variable domain is GAGVSQSPSNKVTEKGKDVELRCDPISGHTALYWYRQSLGQGLEFLIYFQGNSAPDKSGLPSDRFSAERTGGSVSTLTIQRTQQEDSAVYLCASSSRAWGVGTEAFFGQGTRLTVV.

This chain uses TRBV7-2 with TRBJ2-5; 7 bases line up with TRBD2. V lost 5 bases and J lost 4; bases outside the gene matches: 4. CDR3 length equals 13 residues. Germline V gives CDR1 SGHTA, CDR2 FQGNSA. The CDR3 DNA is TGTGCCAGCAGCCGTGCGGGAGCAGAGACCCAGTACTTC. Its protein is CASSRAGAETQYF.

The count of this clone is one. The V gene is TRBV19, the J gene TRBJ2-1; 8 bases are a match to TRBD2. The V segment lost 1 base and the J segment 10 bases; nucleotides outside the gene matches: 0. This CDR3 is 12 amino acids long. Germline loops: CDR1 LNHDA, CDR2 SQIVND (reference sequence). This CDR3 reads CASSIGGREQFF. In nucleotides, the CDR3 is TGTGCCAGTAGTATAGGCGGGAGGGAGCAGTTCTTC.

The genes are TRBV29-1 and TRBJ1-1; 8 nucleotides line up with TRBD1. CDR1 and CDR2 (germline): SQVTM, ANQGSEA. V dropped 4 bases and J dropped 5; count of bases not matched to a gene: 9. This CDR3 region has 14 residues. The CDR3 loop is CSVVGPRGLTEAFF. In nucleotides, the CDR3 is TGCAGCGTTGTGGGCCCCAGGGGGCTGACTGAAGCTTTCTTT. The full variable domain, in which reference TRBV29-1 and TRBJ1-1 provide the parts outside the CDR3, is SAVISQKPSRDICQRGTSLTIQCQVDSQVTMMFWYRQQPGQSLTLIATANQGSEATYESGFVIDKFPISRPNLTFSTLTVSNMSPEDSSIYLCSVVGPRGLTEAFFGQGTRLTVV.

The chain is built from TRBV7-2 and TRBJ2-7; D is perhaps TRBD1 (6 bases). The V and J ends lost 7 bases and 6 bases respectively, with 16 bases between them. The CDR3 spans 13 residues. Germline values: CDR1 SGHTA, CDR2 FQGNSA. The CDR3 region is CASNRAQGGEQYF. For the CDR3, the DNA is TGTGCCAGCAACCGGGCACAGGGCGGCGAGCAGTACTTC. Looking up the rest from reference TRBV7-2 and TRBJ2-7 gives the full variable domain: GAGVSQSPSNKVTEKGKDVELRCDPISGHTALYWYRQSLGQGLEFLIYFQGNSAPDKSGLPSDRFSAERTGGSVSTLTIQRTQQEDSAVYLCASNRAQGGEQYFGPGTRLTVT.

The chain combines TRBV27 with TRBJ2-5; D may be TRBD1 (6 bases). Germline V lookup: CDR1 MNHEY, CDR2 SMNVEV (reference sequence). Trimming pared 3 bases from V and 2 bases from J, leaving 13 bases between. This CDR3 has 15 residues. The CDR3 spells CASSFRGTRQETQYF. DNA of the CDR3: TGTGCCAGCAGTTTTAGGGGGACACGTCAAGAGACCCAGTACTTC.

Remarks on this clone: An end of the junction differs from the germline gene, which may be a read error. The genes are TRBV7-9 and TRBJ2-4, with D hard to call. CDR1 is SEHNR, CDR2 FQNEAQ, per germline (reference sequence). The CDR3 is made up of 14 amino acids. The CDR3, as DNA: TGTTCCAGCAGCCTCGAGATAGCCAAAAACATTCAGTACTTC. This gives the protein CSSSLEIAKNIQYF.

V is TRBV19 and J is TRBJ2-2; possibly TRBD1 for D (6 bases). Germline CDR1 is LNHDA and CDR2 is SQIVND (reference sequence). V was pared by 3 bases and J by 4 bases, with 9 bases between. The CDR3 is 14 amino acids. In DNA form, the CDR3 reads TGTGCCAGTAGTATGTCAGGGGTCACCGGGGAGCTGTTTTTT. This encodes CASSMSGVTGELFF.

The genes are TRBV29-1 and TRBJ2-5; D is uncertain. From germline, CDR1 is SQVTM and CDR2 ANQGSEA. Trimming removed 1 base at V and 5 bases at J, with 8 bases between. CDR3 size: 12 residues. The CDR3 coding sequence is TGCAGCGTTGAAGTGGGCAGCGAGACCCAGTACTTC. Protein: CSVEVGSETQYF.

The rearrangement links TRBV7-3 to TRBJ2-5; 7 positions agree with TRBD1. From germline, CDR1 is SGHTA and CDR2 FQGTGA. The CDR3 is 13 amino acids. Trimming took 5 bases from V and 5 from J; bases not matched to a gene: 5. CDR3 protein: CASSATGRETQYF. CDR3 nucleotides: TGTGCCAGCAGCGCGACAGGGCGGGAGACCCAGTACTTC.

This rearrangement joins TRBV19 to TRBJ1-4; 7 bases are shared with TRBD1. Germline V gene data show CDR1 as LNHDA and CDR2 as SQIVND (reference sequence). Losses at the gene ends were 8 bases for V and 0 bases for J; bases not matched to a gene: 3. The CDR3 consists of 14 residues. The CDR3 loop reads CASGDRPTNEKLFF. CDR3 DNA: TGTGCCAGTGGGGACAGACCAACTAATGAAAAACTGTTTTTT.